A selection of T cell receptor beta chains follows, all from one sample in a study of CD8+CD57+ T cells in acquired aplastic anemia. TCRdb recomputed calls from the reads with MiXCR, one row per CDR3 protein. The data hold hundreds of thousands of distinct CDR3 sequences, with approximately 33% observed a single time. The specimen was sorted CD4+, CD8+, or CD8+CD57+ T cells (not recorded which) from PBMCs. All receptors derive from a human donor with aplastic anemia. CDR3s include the opening cysteine and the closing phenylalanine or tryptophan. The order of the fields is D gene, V gene, clone size, J gene, CDR3 DNA, CDR3 protein. The D gene is left open where the match is weak. Size values are once, few and many counts, or a class for expanded clones, and some rows have none.

d_gene: NA
v_gene: TRBV5-6
abundance: NA
j_gene: TRBJ2-7
CDR3nt: TGTGCCAGCAGCTTGGCCCCAGGGGATGGCCACGAGCAGTGCTTC
CDR3aa: CASSLAPGDGHEQCF

d_gene: TRBD1
v_gene: TRBV10-3
abundance: NA
j_gene: TRBJ1-3
CDR3nt: TGTGCCAGCAGGGACCTAGACAGGGGGCTTGGAAACACCATATATTTT
CDR3aa: CASRDLDRGLGNTIYF

d_gene: TRBD2
v_gene: TRBV29-1
abundance: once
j_gene: TRBJ2-5
CDR3nt: TGCAGCGTTGCCGGGGGTAGCGGGGGGGCCGAAGAGACCCAGTACTTC
CDR3aa: CSVAGGSGGAEETQYF

d_gene: NA
v_gene: TRBV20-1
abundance: few
j_gene: TRBJ2-1
CDR3nt: TGCAGTGCTGATACTTACAATGAGCAGTTCTTC
CDR3aa: CSADTYNEQFF

d_gene: TRBD2
v_gene: TRBV10-2
abundance: many
j_gene: TRBJ2-2
CDR3nt: TGCGCCAGCAGTGAGTCGATGCAGGGAGGGACCGGGGAGCTGTTTTTT
CDR3aa: CASSESMQGGTGELFF

d_gene: NA
v_gene: TRBV27
abundance: NA
j_gene: TRBJ2-7
CDR3nt: TGTGCCAGCAGTTTATCTTCGGGCTCGTATGCCTACGAGCAGTACTTC
CDR3aa: CASSLSSGSYAYEQYF

d_gene: NA
v_gene: TRBV5-1
abundance: NA
j_gene: TRBJ2-1
CDR3nt: TGCGCCAGCAGCTTGCGGGGTTTTTTTCGTGATTCATACAATGAGCAGTTCTTC
CDR3aa: CASSLRGFFRDSYNEQFF

d_gene: NA
v_gene: TRBV4-2
abundance: NA
j_gene: TRBJ1-2
CDR3nt: TGTGCCAGTGGCGGCGGGGGTTATTATGGCTACACCTTC
CDR3aa: CASGGGGYYGYTF

d_gene: NA
v_gene: TRBV29-1
abundance: NA
j_gene: TRBJ1-2
CDR3nt: TGCAGCGTTCACAAGGGTACTAACTATGGCTACACCTTC
CDR3aa: CSVHKGTNYGYTF

d_gene: NA
v_gene: TRBV3-1
abundance: NA
j_gene: TRBJ1-6
CDR3nt: TGTGCCAGCAGCCAAGATGCGAGGTGGTACTCACCCCTCCACTTT
CDR3aa: CASSQDARWYSPLHF

d_gene: NA
v_gene: TRBV5-1
abundance: few
j_gene: TRBJ2-3
CDR3nt: TGCGCCAGCAGGTCCCTAGATACGCAGTATTTT
CDR3aa: CASRSLDTQYF

d_gene: TRBD1
v_gene: TRBV7-9
abundance: NA
j_gene: TRBJ2-3
CDR3nt: TGTGCCAGCAGCCTACAAGAGGGGGCCCGGGTCAAGTATTTT
CDR3aa: CASSLQEGARVKYF

d_gene: TRBD1
v_gene: TRBV11-1
abundance: NA
j_gene: TRBJ1-4
CDR3nt: TGTGCCAGCACCCGCGTCCCGGGACAGGGGACGGGTGAAAAACTGTTTTTT
CDR3aa: CASTRVPGQGTGEKLFF

d_gene: TRBD1
v_gene: TRBV7-2
abundance: few
j_gene: TRBJ1-4
CDR3nt: TGTGCCAGCAGCCTCGCCGGGACAGGGTATGAAAAACTGTTTTTT
CDR3aa: CASSLAGTGYEKLFF

d_gene: TRBD2
v_gene: TRBV9
abundance: NA
j_gene: TRBJ2-5
CDR3nt: TGTGCCAGCAGCGTAGACGTGACGGGGGGTCTCCAAGAGACCCAGTACTTC
CDR3aa: CASSVDVTGGLQETQYF

d_gene: TRBD1
v_gene: TRBV30
abundance: NA
j_gene: TRBJ1-2
CDR3nt: TGTGCCTGGATCCGGGACAGGGTATTTGGCTACACCTTC
CDR3aa: CAWIRDRVFGYTF

d_gene: NA
v_gene: TRBV29-1
abundance: many
j_gene: TRBJ2-2
CDR3nt: TGCAGCGTTGGTGGCGGGGAGCTGTTTTTT
CDR3aa: CSVGGGELFF

d_gene: NA
v_gene: TRBV5-1
abundance: NA
j_gene: TRBJ1-2
CDR3nt: TGCGCCAGCAGCCCCATCCCCGCGGGGAGGGATGGCTACACCTTC
CDR3aa: CASSPIPAGRDGYTF

d_gene: TRBD1
v_gene: TRBV7-6
abundance: few
j_gene: TRBJ1-3
CDR3nt: TGTGCCAGCAACCTGTCCACAGGGGCGTCTGGAAACACCATATATTTT
CDR3aa: CASNLSTGASGNTIYF

d_gene: NA
v_gene: TRBV28
abundance: once
j_gene: TRBJ1-4
CDR3nt: TGTGCCAGCATTTATGGTGGGGGGGCTGCTTCGGAAAAACTGTTTTTT
CDR3aa: CASIYGGGAASEKLFF

d_gene: TRBD1
v_gene: TRBV2
abundance: many
j_gene: TRBJ1-6
CDR3nt: TGTGCCAGCACCAGGACAGGGGTGAATTCACCCCTCCACTTT
CDR3aa: CASTRTGVNSPLHF

d_gene: NA
v_gene: TRBV7-7
abundance: NA
j_gene: TRBJ2-5
CDR3nt: TGTGCTAGCAGCTTAGAACTAGCAGGCGAAGAGACCCAGTACTTC
CDR3aa: CASSLELAGEETQYF

d_gene: TRBD1
v_gene: TRBV19
abundance: NA
j_gene: TRBJ2-5
CDR3nt: TGTGCCAGTGCGACAGGGGGACAAGAGACCCAGTACTTC
CDR3aa: CASATGGQETQYF

d_gene: TRBD1
v_gene: TRBV25-1
abundance: many
j_gene: TRBJ2-7
CDR3nt: TGTGCCAGCAGTGAACCGGGACAGGGAGAGCAGTACTTC
CDR3aa: CASSEPGQGEQYF

d_gene: NA
v_gene: TRBV7-3
abundance: NA
j_gene: TRBJ2-7
CDR3nt: TGTGCCAGCAGCTCTATCGAGGCCAACGAGCAGTACTTC
CDR3aa: CASSSIEANEQYF

d_gene: NA
v_gene: TRBV11-1
abundance: many
j_gene: TRBJ2-7
CDR3nt: TGTGCCAGCAGCTTAGGGCCAAGCCGGTCCGACGAGCAGTACTTC
CDR3aa: CASSLGPSRSDEQYF

d_gene: TRBD2
v_gene: TRBV5-1
abundance: NA
j_gene: TRBJ2-7
CDR3nt: TGCGCCAGCAGCTTGAGTAGCGGGAGTGCGTACGAGCAGTACTTC
CDR3aa: CASSLSSGSAYEQYF

d_gene: TRBD1
v_gene: TRBV7-3
abundance: few
j_gene: TRBJ2-7
CDR3nt: TGTGCCAGCAGCTCTGGGACAGGGAGAATATCGGAGCAGTACTTC
CDR3aa: CASSSGTGRISEQYF

d_gene: TRBD1
v_gene: TRBV7-9
abundance: many
j_gene: TRBJ1-2
CDR3nt: TGTGCCAGCAGCCCGACCGGACAGGGGGCAAAGGGCTACACCTTC
CDR3aa: CASSPTGQGAKGYTF

d_gene: NA
v_gene: TRBV14
abundance: few
j_gene: TRBJ1-1
CDR3nt: TGTGCCAGCAGCCAAGATCGGTCAGGGCGGGCTGAAGCTTTCTTT
CDR3aa: CASSQDRSGRAEAFF

d_gene: TRBD1
v_gene: TRBV2
abundance: NA
j_gene: TRBJ2-1
CDR3nt: TGTGCCAGCGCCAGGGGGAATGAGCAGTTCTTC
CDR3aa: CASARGNEQFF

d_gene: NA
v_gene: TRBV20-1
abundance: NA
j_gene: TRBJ2-1
CDR3nt: TGCAGTGCCACTCTGCGCCCGAACTCCTACAATGAGCAGTTCTTC
CDR3aa: CSATLRPNSYNEQFF

d_gene: NA
v_gene: TRBV2
abundance: NA
j_gene: TRBJ1-3
CDR3nt: TGTGCCAGCAGTCCCCAGGGGTTCACTGGAAACACCATATATTTT
CDR3aa: CASSPQGFTGNTIYF

d_gene: TRBD2
v_gene: TRBV11-2
abundance: NA
j_gene: TRBJ2-5
CDR3nt: TGTGCCAGCAGCCCGAGGACTAGCGTGGAGACCCAGTACTTC
CDR3aa: CASSPRTSVETQYF

d_gene: NA
v_gene: TRBV6-1
abundance: few
j_gene: TRBJ1-1
CDR3nt: TGTGCCAGCAGTGGACAGATTGAAGCTTTCTTT
CDR3aa: CASSGQIEAFF

d_gene: NA
v_gene: TRBV20-1
abundance: many
j_gene: TRBJ1-6
CDR3nt: TGCAGTGCCCAGAGGCGGGGGGTTGAGTCACCCCTCCACTTT
CDR3aa: CSAQRRGVESPLHF

d_gene: TRBD2
v_gene: TRBV11-2
abundance: once
j_gene: TRBJ2-5
CDR3nt: TGTGCCAGCAGCTTAGATATGAGCGGGGGGTACCAAGAGACCCAGTACTTC
CDR3aa: CASSLDMSGGYQETQYF

d_gene: TRBD1
v_gene: TRBV19
abundance: many
j_gene: TRBJ1-6
CDR3nt: TGTGCCAGTAGTACCACGACAGGGTTTGATTCACCCCTCCACTTT
CDR3aa: CASSTTTGFDSPLHF

d_gene: NA
v_gene: TRBV5-1
abundance: NA
j_gene: TRBJ1-2
CDR3nt: TGCGCCAGCAGCTTGGATGGGGACCATGGCTACACCTTC
CDR3aa: CASSLDGDHGYTF

d_gene: NA
v_gene: TRBV12-3/TRBV12-4
abundance: many
j_gene: TRBJ2-6
CDR3nt: TGTGCCAGCAGTTTTGCAAACTCTGGGGCCAACGTCCTGACTTTC
CDR3aa: CASSFANSGANVLTF